The clone carrying this TCR beta chain was picked up many times. Its specificity is not known. TCRdb re-analysed the reads in MiXCR, keeping a single row per CDR3 protein. The table shows approximately 500,000 distinct CDR3 sequences, with 15% to 20% occurring only once. The sample comes from a study of T cell repertoires in cytomegalovirus infection. CDR1 and CDR2 from the germline V gene are MNHNS and SASEGT. V lost 0 bases to trimming and J lost 0 bases; unmatched junction nucleotides: 10. The CDR3 is 20 amino acids. Whole-study findings and limits: There were HLA-C-restricted CMV-specific TCR beta clonotypes dominating the ex vivo response.

The sequencing sample was made of CD8+ T cells from PBMCs. The chain has TRBV6-1 and TRBJ2-7; TRBD2 agrees at 14 bases. The TCR originated in a human donor in good health (CMV status not recorded). Some clones in this sample may be carry-over from other donors' samples. The CDR3 DNA reads as TGTGCCAGCAGTGAAGCAAGGATAGGACTAGCGGGAGGTTCCTCCTACGAGCAGTACTTC. It yields the protein CASSEARIGLAGGSSYEQYF.